This TCR beta chain was recovered during a study of blood T cell repertoires in COVID-19. Study details: Acute-phase and convalescent COVID-19 samples originated in the United States, Italy and Spain.

This CDR3 is 15 amino acids long. V gave up 4 bases and J gave up 4 bases; unmatched junction bases: 8. Germline loops: CDR1 MDHEN, CDR2 SYDVKM. Original handling: Nucleated cell counts were estimated from reference gene primer amplification. Repertoires were generated with immunoSEQ multiplex PCR, while TCRdb's copy carries only in-frame clones and drops some. That table is the source of V, J and clone size, and D and trimming were worked out from the DNA. The sample includes about 17,000 clones, about three quarters of them seen just once. The rearrangement joins TRBV28 to TRBJ2-5; 8 nucleotides line up with TRBD2. This receptor was identified in a man aged 60-69 years with acute or convalescent COVID-19. Sequencing input: peripheral blood. In DNA form, the CDR3 reads TGTGCCAGCAGTTCCGTCCGGGGGGGCAGAGAGACCCAGTACTTC. This translates into CASSSVRGGRETQYF.